The 11 T cell receptor beta chains below were found in one sample sequenced in a study of spatial heterogeneity in lung cancer. The time point here: sample taken at primary tumor resection. From the 5' RACE reads, TCRdb called clonotypes with MiXCR, one entry per CDR3 protein. The data contain 30,000 to 45,000 distinct CDR3 sequences, roughly 6.5% of them singletons. The starting material was PBMCs, obtained at surgery. Receptors originate from a female donor with early-stage non-small cell lung cancer.

This clonotype has at least ten counts. This chain uses TRBV3-1 with TRBJ2-7; D call uncertain. The CDR3 is 12 amino acids. The V gene's germline CDR1 is LGHDT and CDR2 YNNKEL (reference sequence). Trimming stripped 0 bases from V and 5 bases from J, with 5 bases between. The CDR3 here is CASSQEAHEQYF. The CDR3 DNA follows: TGTGCCAGCAGCCAAGAGGCCCACGAGCAGTACTTC.

This clonotype was seen ten or more times. The chain links TRBV28 to TRBJ2-5, with TRBD1 matching 9 bases. Unmatched junction bases numbered 9, after V lost 6 bases and J lost 4 bases. CDR1 is MDHEN, CDR2 SYDVKM, per germline. The CDR3 totals 15 residues. Written as DNA, the CDR3 is TGTGCCAGCAGAGGGACAGGGAGTAAAGGAGAGACCCAGTACTTC. As protein: CASRGTGSKGETQYF. Looking up the rest from reference TRBV28 and TRBJ2-5 gives the full variable domain: DVKVTQSSRYLVKRTGEKVFLECVQDMDHENMFWYRQDPGLGLRLIYFSYDVKMKEKGDIPEGYSVSREKKERFSLILESASTNQTSMYLCASRGTGSKGETQYFGPGTRLLVL.

This clonotype was seen only a few times. The rearrangement links TRBV6-2 or TRBV6-3 to TRBJ2-5, with D maybe TRBD2 (5 bases). The CDR3 has 15 amino acids. Trimming removed 2 bases from V and 5 bases from J, with 15 bases in between. CDR1 and CDR2 (germline): MNHEY, SVGEGT. The CDR3 bases are TGTGCCAGCAGTTACGACCCAGCCCGGAGGGAGACCCAGTACTTC. Translating gives CASSYDPARRETQYF.

The sample holds many counts of this clonotype. The chain combines TRBV9 with TRBJ2-2; possibly TRBD2 for D (6 bases). Trimming left V 4 bases short and J 2 bases short, with 15 bases between. The CDR3 covers 16 residues. Germline CDR1 and CDR2: SGDLS and YYNGEE. Here the CDR3 DNA reads TGTGCCAGCAGCCCACGGGGGTCTCGTAACACCGGGGAGCTGTTTTTT. Protein sequence: CASSPRGSRNTGELFF.

V and J are TRBV20-1 and TRBJ2-5; D is unresolved. In germline, CDR1 is DFQATT, CDR2 SNEGSKA (reference sequence). Trimming took 4 bases from V and 5 from J, leaving 11 bases between them. The CDR3 spans 12 residues. The CDR3 reads CSATFFQETQYF. The CDR3 region has the DNA TGCAGTGCTACCTTTTTTCAGGAGACCCAGTACTTC.

This clonotype has at least ten counts. The chain is built from TRBV24-1 and TRBJ2-5; D not resolved. The germline V gene has CDR1 KGHDR and CDR2 SFDVKD. The CDR3 loop spans 13 amino acids. Trimming removed 5 bases from V and 2 bases from J, with 8 bases in between. The CDR3 sequence is CATSANGQETQYF. The CDR3 DNA reads TGTGCCACCAGTGCTAACGGACAAGAGACCCAGTACTTC.

A few counts support this clonotype. The chain couples TRBV7-2 to TRBJ2-1; possibly TRBD1 for D (6 bases). The CDR3 extends over 14 amino acids. CDR1 is SGHTA and CDR2 is FQGNSA in the germline V gene. Trimming stripped 2 bases from V and 7 bases from J, with 12 bases between. CDR3 nucleotides: TGTGCCAGCAGCTTAAGGCAGGGGATTAATGAGCAGTTCTTC. This gives the protein CASSLRQGINEQFF.

This clonotype has ten or more counts. The chain recombines TRBV28 with TRBJ1-2; D unresolved. Germline CDR1 MDHEN, CDR2 SYDVKM. The V gene lost 2 bases and the J gene lost 8 bases, with 9 bases spanning the gap. The CDR3 sequence is 12 residues long. As DNA, the CDR3 is TGTGCCAGCAGTTTAGACCGGCAAGGCTACACCTTC. This translates into CASSLDRQGYTF.

This clonotype was detected ten times or more. J is TRBJ2-4 and V is TRBV12-3 or TRBV12-4, with a tentative D call TRBD1 (6 bases). The V end lost 1 base, the J end lost 7 bases, and 8 bases lay between the germline ends. The CDR3 length is 13 residues. CDR3 DNA: TGTGCCAGCAGTTTAGGCACAGGGAACATTCAGTACTTC. Translating it yields CASSLGTGNIQYF.

Here the CDR3 DNA reads TGCGCCAGCAGCCAGGGACAGGGCCGCACCGGGGAGCTGTTTTTT. It codes for CASSQGQGRTGELFF. V gene TRBV4-1 combines with J gene TRBJ2-2, with 9 bases lining up with TRBD1. This CDR3 is built from 15 residues. Looked up from germline, CDR1 is MGHRA and CDR2 is YSYEKL. The trim removed 3 bases at V and 4 bases at J, leaving 3 bases unmatched.

This clonotype has at least ten counts. The rearrangement uses TRBV20-1 and TRBJ2-1; the match to TRBD2 covers 10 bases. Germline lookup yields CDR1 DFQATT and CDR2 SNEGSKA (reference sequence). J was trimmed by 10 bases and V by 0 bases; bases with no gene match: 12. The CDR3 totals 16 residues. CDR3 bases: TGCAGTGCTAGAGATGCGGGACTAGCGACCTTGAGGGAGCAGTTCTTC. Its protein product is CSARDAGLATLREQFF.